This T cell receptor beta chain was sequenced for a study of beta chain features in type 1 diabetes. Study observations and caveats: Fewer insertions but more deletions were seen at VDJ junctions in type 1 diabetes patients. The study found that naive, central memory and Treg TCRB repertoires appeared more similar in patients than in healthy donors. A moderate, significant TCRB CDR3 shortening appeared in type 1 diabetes across four CD4+ subsets.

This clone was picked up a small number of times. The antigen is unknown. All of the isolated RNA was reverse transcribed, so expressed TCRB transcripts were sequenced. An average approximately 3.7 million reads came from naive, central memory and regulatory T cell samples. Here immunoSEQ multiplex PCR was the method, and the copy in TCRdb shows in-frame clones only, minus some. Of some 290,000 clones listed, approximately 24% are singletons. Sorted populations all had greater than 95% purity. Sequenced: naive CD4+ T cells from blood. The sequence was obtained from a woman younger than 45 with type 1 diabetes.

The CDR3 DNA sequence: TGCAGCGTACGGGACAACCGGGAAAAACTGTTTTTT. The encoded protein is CSVRDNREKLFF. The chain has TRBV29-1 and TRBJ1-4; D is perhaps TRBD1 (6 bases). The CDR3 length is 12 residues. Trimming shortened V by 6 bases and J by 8 bases, and 13 bases separated the two germline ends. In germline, CDR1 is SQVTM, CDR2 ANQGSEA.